The source of this T cell receptor beta chain is a study of cytomegalovirus exposure and HLA in healthy donors. Study observations and caveats: A later analysis reportedly identified an Asian-associated ancestry cluster as carrying fewer N-insertions than the roughly 670-donor mean. One variant, a missense change in DCLRE1C, was linked in a later analysis to TCR beta V- and J-gene trimming. The investigators catalogued 180 or so TCR beta chains as cytomegalovirus-associated.

In the case of this clone: What it binds is unknown.

The PCR ran on 60 Vbeta and 13 Jbeta primers. Data came from immunoSEQ multiplex PCR; TCRdb stores just in-frame clones and leaves some out. The sample consists of more than 130,000 clones, roughly 76% of them appearing once. V lost 8 bases, J lost 3 bases, and 8 bases lay in between. The CDR3 length is 12 residues. The germline CDR1 and CDR2 sequences are SGHNT and YENEEA. This chain uses TRBV11-3 with TRBJ1-3; D is undetermined. Sequencing was performed on PBMCs. This receptor was taken from a man younger than 35 in good health and CMV-seronegative. CDR3 DNA: TGTGCCAGCGTCACGGGTGGAAACACCATATATTTT. Amino acid sequence: CASVTGGNTIYF.